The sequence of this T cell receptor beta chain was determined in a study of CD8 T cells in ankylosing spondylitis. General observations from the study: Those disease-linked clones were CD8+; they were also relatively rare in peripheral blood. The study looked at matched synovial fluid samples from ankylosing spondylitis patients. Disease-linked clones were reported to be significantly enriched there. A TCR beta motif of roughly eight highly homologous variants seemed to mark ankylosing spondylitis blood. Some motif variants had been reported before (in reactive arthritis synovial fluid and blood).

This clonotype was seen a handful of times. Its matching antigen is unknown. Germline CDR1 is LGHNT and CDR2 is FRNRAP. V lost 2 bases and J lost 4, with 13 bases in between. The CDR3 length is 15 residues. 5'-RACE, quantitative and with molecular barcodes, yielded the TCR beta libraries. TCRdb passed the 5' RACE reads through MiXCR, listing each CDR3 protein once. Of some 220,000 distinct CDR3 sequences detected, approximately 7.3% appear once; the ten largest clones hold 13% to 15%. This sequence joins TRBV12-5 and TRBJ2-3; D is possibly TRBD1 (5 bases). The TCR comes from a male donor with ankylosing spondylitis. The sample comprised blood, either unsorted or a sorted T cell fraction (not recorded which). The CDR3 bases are TGTGCTAGTGGTTTGAGCACTCCCAGGGCAGATACGCAGTATTTT. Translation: CASGLSTPRADTQYF.